In its sample, the clone carrying this T cell receptor (beta chain) was seen a few times. Its specificity is unknown. The V end was cut by 5 bases, the J end by 4 bases, with 11 bases between. The CDR3 sequence is 14 residues long. CDR1 and CDR2 from the germline V gene are MNHEY and SMNVEV (reference sequence). This entry comes from a study of T-cell memory formation after mild COVID-19. The study, taken as a whole, reports: Certain responding clones were present in pre-infection memory, suggesting participation of cross-reactive memory.

Via MiXCR, TCRdb re-called the 5' RACE reads, giving one row per CDR3 protein. The data contain fewer than 700,000 distinct CDR3 sequences, more than 15% of them singletons. Sequences were obtained from PBMCs or a T cell subset sorted from them (not recorded which). The chain employs TRBV27 and TRBJ2-2; no clear D gene. The sequence derives from an adult woman who had mild COVID-19 (a few samples of this study predate the infection). Cell type and time point are not known. CDR3 region: CASSRIDSTGELFF. CDR3 DNA: TGTGCCAGCAGTAGGATAGATTCCACCGGGGAGCTGTTTTTT.